This record looks at one T cell receptor (beta chain) sequence and its context. Its antigen remains undetermined. The input lacks base qualities; no much larger clone sits a single base away. Genomic DNA was used as template for profiling of TCR beta VDJ combinations and CDR3 sequences. An Illumina HiSeq 2000 was the platform used for TCR repertoire sequencing. Turning to the authors' computational methods: TRBV/TRBJ rearrangement plots, CDR3 size and DJ length profiles, and Simpson's diversity index were used to assess repertoires. The most abundant DNA sequence in the deep sequencing data was taken as the immunodominant clone. CDR3 amino acid sequences were screened for sharing across subjects and were compared with published repertoires and the VDJdb database. TCRdb reprocessing: public reads trimmed at Q25 with fastp, clones called with MiXCR, in-frame beta chains kept. CDR3 protein sequences are deduplicated, and each keeps its most common genes and DNA. The V and J calls and clone size come from TCRdb's table, not from the authors' own analysis. The sample table records around 190,000 distinct CDR3 sequences; roughly 55% of these occur just once. Over 25% of the sample lies in the top ten.

V and J are truncated by 0 bases and 6 bases respectively, leaving an intervening sequence of 14 bases. From a lookup of the germline V gene, CDR1 and CDR2 are SGHRS and YFSETQ. There are 15 amino acids in the CDR3, from cysteine to phenylalanine inclusive. Only the CDR3 DNA is retained, 45 bases long and in frame from the first base. The sample is drawn from a study of CD8+CD57+ T cells in acquired aplastic anemia (dated by TCRdb to the late 2010s). Regarding the study in general: A mean of approximately 3 ug of DNA, ranging from roughly 0.19 to 27.4 ug, was extracted from sorted CD4+ and CD8+ cells. For healthy donor samples, the average read count was approximately 10 million for CD4+ cells and around 12 million for CD8+ cells.

Summary of the overall study and its limitations: CD8+ Simpson's diversity did not differ significantly between patients and healthy controls (P=0.060). Although roughly 30 CD8+ CDR3 sequences were shared by patients and controls, these sequences appeared highly expressed in patients and within the immunodominant clones of patients.

In this study, sorted CD4+ and CD8+ T cells from the blood of healthy subjects and of severe aplastic anemia patients had their TCR repertoires deep-sequenced. Ficoll-Paque density gradient centrifugation was used to isolate peripheral blood mononuclear cells. Before DNA was extracted, CD4+ and CD8+ T cells were sorted using either FACS or magnetic beads. This clonotype was sampled from a human donor in good health. What was sequenced was sorted CD4+, CD8+, or CD8+CD57+ T cells (not recorded which) from PBMCs. The chain uses TRBV5-1 and TRBJ2-3; no D segment can be confidently identified. The bases read TGCGCCAGCAGCTTGGCCGTGCAGGCATGGGATACGCAGTATTTT. It codes for CASSLAVQAWDTQYF.